This T cell receptor (beta chain) originates from a study of PD-L1 blockade in urothelial cancer. V shed 7 bases, J shed 0 bases, and the junction held 4 bases outside the gene matches. CDR1 is SQVTM and CDR2 is ANQGSEA in the germline V gene. The CDR3 length is 14 residues. Repertoires were generated with immunoSEQ multiplex PCR, while TCRdb's copy carries only in-frame clones and drops some. The sample lists tens of thousands of clones; about 86% were seen once. Time point of the sample: pretreatment peripheral blood. The material sequenced was PBMCs, taken around atezolizumab (anti-PD-L1) treatment. The rearrangement joins TRBV29-1 to TRBJ2-3; TRBD2 matches at 10 bases. The TCR comes from a man between 65 and 85 years old with urothelial cancer. The chain's CDR3 is CSARTSGSTDTQYF. CDR3 DNA: TGCAGCGCCCGGACTAGCGGTAGCACAGATACGCAGTATTTT.